These 31 T cell receptor beta chains were sequenced from one sample in a study of PD-L1 blockade in urothelial cancer. Assay used: immunoSEQ multiplex PCR; TCRdb lists only in-frame clones, some missing. The sample consists of about 50,000 clones, roughly nine tenths of them appearing once. This sample comprised PBMCs, obtained around atezolizumab (anti-PD-L1) treatment. The receptors here all came from a man aged 55 to 70 with urothelial cancer.

This clone appeared once. The chain joins TRBV14 to TRBJ1-1; maybe TRBD1 (6 bases). Trimming stripped 6 bases from V and 8 bases from J, with 10 bases between. Per the germline V gene, CDR1 is SGHDN and CDR2 is FVKESK. This CDR3 contains 11 residues. CDR3 sequence: CASSYTGEAFF. The CDR3 bases are TGTGCCAGCAGTTACACAGGGGAAGCTTTCTTT.

This rearrangement joins TRBV15 to TRBJ2-2, with 8 bases matching TRBD1. The CDR3 loop spans 14 amino acids. The germline gives CDR1 LNHNV, CDR2 YYDKDF (reference sequence). Trimming took 6 bases from V and 4 from J; bases not matched to a gene: 4. CDR3 residues: CATRTGASTGELFF. CDR3 nucleotides: TGTGCCACCAGGACAGGGGCCAGCACCGGGGAGCTGTTTTTT.

The J gene is TRBJ1-2, the V gene TRBV28; 8 bases match TRBD1. Germline loops: CDR1 MDHEN, CDR2 SYDVKM. Trimming took 4 bases from V and 9 from J; bases not matched to a gene: 10. The CDR3 runs 14 residues. The CDR3 protein is CASSYGTGLDSYTF. The CDR3 nucleotides read TGTGCCAGCAGTTACGGGACAGGCCTGGATAGCTACACCTTC.

This rearrangement joins TRBV18 to TRBJ2-1; the D is unclear. Germline V gene lookup returns CDR1 KGHSH and CDR2 LQKENI. The CDR3 loop spans 14 amino acids. V was trimmed by 4 bases and J by 5 bases, leaving 12 bases between them. CDR3 bases: TGTGCCAGCTCACTTTTAGACAAGAACAATGAGCAGTTCTTC. This translates into CASSLLDKNNEQFF.

In this sample, this clone turned up a few times. The J gene is TRBJ1-1, the V gene TRBV30, with 8 bases aligning to TRBD1. J lost 3 bases, V lost 1 base, and 1 base had no gene match. The CDR3 covers 13 residues. Germline CDR1 GTSNPN, CDR2 SVGIG (reference sequence). The CDR3 reads CAWSGQGHTEAFF. In DNA, the CDR3 is TGTGCCTGGAGTGGACAGGGGCACACTGAAGCTTTCTTT.

This chain links TRBV2 with TRBJ2-3, with a weak D call TRBD1 (6 bases). Germline values: CDR1 SNHLY, CDR2 FYNNEI. The V and J ends lost 0 bases and 3 bases respectively, with 16 bases between them. This CDR3 comprises 17 residues. DNA of the CDR3: TGTGCCAGCAGTGAAGCGCCTGGGGGCTCAGGGACAGATACGCAGTATTTT. Translating it yields CASSEAPGGSGTDTQYF.

The chain links TRBV30 to TRBJ2-4; 7 nucleotides match TRBD1. CDR3 size: 13 residues. CDR1 GTSNPN and CDR2 SVGIG come from the germline V gene (reference sequence). V shed 3 bases, J shed 6 bases, and the junction held 5 bases outside the gene matches. In DNA form, the CDR3 reads TGTGCCTGGAGGAGACAGGGTGGAAACATTCAGTACTTC. Its protein is CAWRRQGGNIQYF. The whole variable domain, filled in from reference TRBV30 and TRBJ2-4, reads SQTIHQWPATLVQPVGSPLSLECTVEGTSNPNLYWYRQAAGRGLQLLFYSVGIGQISSEVPQNLSASRPQDRQFILSSKKLLLSDSGFYLCAWRRQGGNIQYFGAGTRLSVL.

This chain links TRBV5-1 with TRBJ2-5, with D possibly being TRBD2 (5 bases). Trimming removed 5 bases from V and 5 bases from J, with 10 bases in between. The CDR3 is 12 amino acids. Per the germline V gene, CDR1 is SGHRS and CDR2 is YFSETQ. The DNA of the CDR3 is TGCGCCAGCAGTCTGCCGGGGGAGACCCAGTACTTC. This encodes CASSLPGETQYF.

This rearrangement joins TRBV6-5 to TRBJ1-5; weak D call: TRBD1 (6 bases). The CDR3 sequence is 15 residues long. From germline, CDR1 is MNHEY and CDR2 SVGAGI. Between the trimmed V and J ends, which lost 3 bases and 4 bases, there was a span of 13 bases. The CDR3 DNA is TGTGCCAGCAGTTATGTGGCAGGGGAAAATCAGCCCCAGCATTTT. Amino acids: CASSYVAGENQPQHF.

The chain couples TRBV25-1 to TRBJ1-1, with D possibly matching TRBD1 (6 bases). Germline V lookup: CDR1 MGHDK, CDR2 SYGVNS. The length of the CDR3 is 15 residues. Trimming left V 3 bases short and J 0 bases short, with 11 bases between. The CDR3 sequence: CASSDQGQMNTEAFF. The CDR3 coding sequence is TGTGCCAGCAGTGATCAGGGGCAAATGAACACTGAAGCTTTCTTT.

This chain joins TRBV15 and TRBJ2-5, with 8 bases fitting TRBD2. V gave up 4 bases and J gave up 5 bases; unmatched junction bases: 6. The CDR3 is 14 residues long. Per the germline V gene, CDR1 is LNHNV and CDR2 is YYDKDF (reference sequence). The CDR3, as DNA: TGTGCCACCAGCAACGGGGGGGCCGGGGAGACCCAGTACTTC. Its protein is CATSNGGAGETQYF.

The CDR3 DNA sequence: TGCGCCAGCAGCTTGCAACAGCCCGCGATCGGCACCCTCCACTTT. It is translated as CASSLQQPAIGTLHF. V is TRBV5-1 and J is TRBJ1-6; D unresolved. The V gene's germline CDR1 is SGHRS and CDR2 YFSETQ. The germline V and J ends were trimmed by 1 base and 14 bases, with 19 bases remaining between them. The CDR3 is 15 residues long.

V usage is TRBV28 and J usage is TRBJ1-5, with TRBD1 as a possible D gene (6 bases). Trimming took 6 bases from V and 5 from J, leaving 8 bases between them. The CDR3 extends over 12 amino acids. The germline V gene has CDR1 MDHEN and CDR2 SYDVKM. CDR3 amino acids: CASSPGDQPQHF. In nucleotides, the CDR3 is TGTGCCAGCAGCCCAGGGGATCAGCCCCAGCATTTT.

V and J are TRBV5-1 and TRBJ2-3, with 13 bases matching TRBD2. The V gene's germline CDR1 is SGHRS and CDR2 YFSETQ. The ends lost 4 bases at V and 0 bases at J; junction bases unmatched: 5. The length of the CDR3 is 17 residues. CDR3 protein: CASSIGLAGDSTDTQYF. For the CDR3, the DNA is TGCGCCAGCAGCATCGGACTAGCGGGGGATAGCACAGATACGCAGTATTTT.

The J gene is TRBJ1-2, the V gene TRBV28, with D possibly matching TRBD1 (6 bases). From germline, CDR1 is MDHEN and CDR2 SYDVKM. The length of the CDR3 is 17 residues. V lost 6 bases, J lost 3 bases, and 23 bases lay in between. In nucleotides, the CDR3 is TGTGCCAGCAGGAGATCGGGAAAACAGGGTTGGTACTATGGCTACACCTTC. Translation: CASRRSGKQGWYYGYTF.

The genes are TRBV2 and TRBJ1-6, with 7 bases matching TRBD1. Trimming removed 6 bases from V and 5 bases from J; junction bases left unmatched: 7. The CDR3 is 15 amino acids. Germline V CDR1 and CDR2: SNHLY, FYNNEI. The DNA of the CDR3 is TGTGCCAGCAGGAGCTCGACAGGGAATAATTCACCCCTCCACTTT. This sequence encodes CASRSSTGNNSPLHF.

The genes are TRBV15 and TRBJ1-4; tentative D call: TRBD1 (6 bases). The CDR3 contains 17 residues. Germline lookup yields CDR1 LNHNV and CDR2 YYDKDF (reference sequence). The V and J ends lost 8 bases and 0 bases respectively, with 19 bases between them. CDR3: CATSPGDALSTNEKLFF. The CDR3 DNA reads TGTGCCACCTCTCCAGGGGACGCGTTATCAACTAATGAAAAACTGTTTTTT.

V usage is TRBV6-6 and J usage is TRBJ1-5; 8 positions agree with TRBD1. V gave up 6 bases and J gave up 1 base; unmatched junction bases: 5. Germline V gene data show CDR1 as MNHNY and CDR2 as SVGAGI (reference sequence). The CDR3 loop spans 15 amino acids. The CDR3 spells CASSLQGGSNQPQHF. In DNA form, the CDR3 reads TGTGCCAGCAGCCTACAGGGGGGGAGCAATCAGCCCCAGCATTTT.

This clone was counted a single time. This sample also contains other DNA sequences that code for the same CDR3. The rearrangement links TRBV6-1 to TRBJ2-3; 7 nucleotides line up with TRBD2. Germline-derived CDR1 and CDR2 are MNHNS and SASEGT. The CDR3 covers 13 residues. V trimming: 5 bases; J trimming: 2 bases; junction bases outside the gene matches: 1. The CDR3 DNA is TGTGCCAGCAGTCGGGACTACACAGATACGCAGTATTTT. It specifies CASSRDYTDTQYF.

The CDR3 loop is CASSVGHHQETQYF. As DNA, the CDR3 is TGTGCCAGCAGCGTAGGGCATCACCAAGAGACCCAGTACTTC. The rearrangement uses TRBV9 and TRBJ2-5, with unresolved D. Trimming removed 0 bases at V and 0 bases at J, with 6 bases between. CDR1 and CDR2 from the germline V gene are SGDLS and YYNGEE. The CDR3 runs 14 residues.

The chain links TRBV7-2 to TRBJ2-1; D ambiguous. The CDR3 totals 13 residues. CDR1 SGHTA and CDR2 FQGNSA come from the germline V gene. V lost 6 bases to trimming and J lost 5 bases, with 11 bases between them. CDR3 DNA sequence: TGTGCCAGCAGGGCCCCACAGAACAATGAGCAGTTCTTC. As protein: CASRAPQNNEQFF. Using reference TRBV7-2 and TRBJ2-1 for the parts outside the CDR3, the full variable domain is GAGVSQSPSNKVTEKGKDVELRCDPISGHTALYWYRQSLGQGLEFLIYFQGNSAPDKSGLPSDRFSAERTGGSVSTLTIQRTQQEDSAVYLCASRAPQNNEQFFGPGTRLTVL.

The chain uses TRBV7-9 and TRBJ2-1; 11 bases match TRBD2. Germline V gene sequence: CDR1 SEHNR, CDR2 FQNEAQ (reference sequence). Unmatched junction bases numbered 2, after V lost 5 bases and J lost 5 bases. The CDR3 spans 14 residues. CDR3 residues: CASSPGLADNEQFF. The CDR3 DNA is TGTGCCAGCAGCCCGGGACTAGCGGACAATGAGCAGTTCTTC.

The chain has TRBV5-1 and TRBJ1-4; D is undetermined. V shed 0 bases and J shed 5 bases, with 11 bases lying between them. The CDR3 loop spans 15 amino acids. Germline-derived CDR1 and CDR2 are SGHRS and YFSETQ. The CDR3 reads CASSLAPTRNEKLFF. In DNA, the CDR3 is TGCGCCAGCAGCTTGGCCCCGACAAGGAATGAAAAACTGTTTTTT.

About this clone itself: The junction shows a germline mismatch at one end, possibly a read error. This chain connects TRBV7-7 to TRBJ2-7; D remains unclear. The CDR3 has 13 amino acids. CDR1 and CDR2 (germline): SSHAT, FNYEAQ (reference sequence). The CDR3 region is CASSPRFSYEQYF. The CDR3, as DNA: TGTGCTAGCAGCCCGAGGTTTTCCTACGAGCAGTACTTC.

Remarks on this clone: A junction boundary mismatches the germline segment, possibly from a read error. The chain's CDR3 is CAWSVQGRDRQYF. The CDR3, as DNA: TGTGCCTGGAGTGTGCAGGGGCGAGATAGGCAGTATTTT. This chain uses TRBV30 with TRBJ2-3, with D tentatively TRBD1 (6 bases). The germline gives CDR1 GTSNPN, CDR2 SVGIG (reference sequence). The CDR3 covers 13 residues.

This chain joins TRBV10-1 and TRBJ2-3, with TRBD2 identical over 10 bases. This CDR3 is 16 amino acids long. The trim removed 4 bases at V and 2 bases at J, leaving 6 bases unmatched. Germline V gene data show CDR1 as WNHNN and CDR2 as SYGVQD (reference sequence). CDR3 region: CASSGPSGGATDTQYF. Here the CDR3 DNA reads TGCGCCAGCAGTGGACCCAGCGGGGGGGCCACAGATACGCAGTATTTT.

The chain uses TRBV6-1 and TRBJ2-7, with a possible D match to TRBD2 (7 bases). The CDR3 contains 13 residues. The germline CDR1 and CDR2 sequences are MNHNS and SASEGT. With 7 bases removed from V and 3 bases from J, the gap between germline ends came to 13 bases. The DNA for the CDR3 is TGTGCCAGCACGGGGGGACATCACTACGAGCAGTACTTC. It yields the protein CASTGGHHYEQYF.

The V gene is TRBV11-2, the J gene TRBJ2-5, with 9 bases fitting TRBD2. Germline CDR1 is SGHAT and CDR2 is FQNNGV. The trim removed 5 bases at V and 5 bases at J, leaving 15 bases unmatched. The CDR3 extends over 17 amino acids. CDR3 bases: TGTGCCAGCAGCCCCCGAGTGTCGAGCGGGGGGTTTGAGACCCAGTACTTC. Protein product: CASSPRVSSGGFETQYF. Full variable domain (rest looked up from reference TRBV11-2 and TRBJ2-5): EAGVAQSPRYKIIEKRQSVAFWCNPISGHATLYWYQQILGQGPKLLIQFQNNGVVDDSQLPKDRFSAERLKGVDSTLKIQPAKLEDSAVYLCASSPRVSSGGFETQYFGPGTRLLVL.

The chain is built from TRBV18 and TRBJ1-3; D perhaps matches TRBD1 (6 bases). There are 15 residues in the CDR3. V was trimmed by 2 bases and J by 1 base, leaving 9 bases between them. In germline, CDR1 is KGHSH, CDR2 LQKENI. The CDR3 sequence is CASSPSTGSGNTIYF. As DNA, the CDR3 is TGTGCCAGCTCACCATCCACAGGGTCTGGAAACACCATATATTTT.

J is TRBJ2-7 and V is TRBV18, with 8 bases that match TRBD1. This CDR3 has 14 amino acids. J was trimmed by 2 bases and V by 3 bases; bases with no gene match: 3. Germline assignment: CDR1 KGHSH and CDR2 LQKENI. The CDR3 DNA reads TGTGCCAGCTCACCGGACAGGGTCCCCTACGAGCAGTACTTC. This encodes CASSPDRVPYEQYF.

This rearrangement joins TRBV6-5 to TRBJ1-3; D uncertain. Germline V gives CDR1 MNHEY, CDR2 SVGAGI. The CDR3 covers 15 residues. Trimming removed 0 bases at V and 4 bases at J, with 10 bases between. CDR3 coding DNA: TGTGCCAGCAGTTACTCACCAGTCCAGGGAAACACCATATATTTT. This encodes CASSYSPVQGNTIYF.